A selection of T cell receptor beta chains follows, all from one sample in a study of T cells in Graves' hyperthyroidism and ophthalmopathy. TCRdb re-derived calls from the multiplex PCR reads in MiXCR, one entry per CDR3 protein. Among around 300,000 distinct CDR3 sequences listed, less than 15% were seen once. Specimen: blood. The receptors originated from a woman in her twenties or thirties with Graves' hyperthyroidism that later progressed to Graves' ophthalmopathy. The CDR3 runs from the conserved cysteine through the conserved F or W. A D gene is named only where the DNA matches it firmly. Expanded clones are given a class, and other clones once, few, many or no size at all.

CASRQGRTEAFF	TGTGCCAGCAGACAGGGGCGGACTGAAGCTTTCTTT	TRBV3-1	many	TRBD1	TRBJ1-1
CASSRRLAYEQYF	TGTGCCAGCAGCCGTAGACTGGCCTACGAGCAGTACTTC	TRBV3-1	many	NA	TRBJ2-7
CASSHPGTGFREQYF	TGTGCCAGCAGCCATCCCGGGACAGGGTTTCGCGAGCAGTACTTC	TRBV3-1	NA	TRBD1	TRBJ2-7
CASAGQGAYNEQFF	TGTGCCAGCGCGGGCCAGGGGGCCTACAATGAGCAGTTCTTC	TRBV9	NA	TRBD1	TRBJ2-1
CASSLGGLAEAFF	TGTGCCAGCAGCTTGGGGGGCCTGGCTGAAGCTTTCTTT	TRBV11-2	many	NA	TRBJ1-1
CSARDQRVSGPANDEQFF	TGCAGTGCTAGAGATCAGCGGGTTAGCGGCCCAGCAAACGATGAGCAGTTCTTC	TRBV20-1	many	NA	TRBJ2-1
CAFDRDGTGELFF	TGTGCCTTTGACAGGGATGGCACCGGGGAGCTGTTTTTT	TRBV30	many	TRBD1	TRBJ2-2
CSAGRGHNYGYTF	TGCAGTGCTGGCAGGGGGCATAACTATGGCTACACCTTC	TRBV20-1	many	TRBD1	TRBJ1-2
CASSLFPRTDTQYF	TGTGCCAGCAGCTTGTTTCCCCGCACAGATACGCAGTATTTT	TRBV5-6	many	NA	TRBJ2-3
CASSPDSTGTIYF	TGTGCCAGCTCACCCGACTCGACGGGCACCATATATTTT	TRBV18	NA	NA	TRBJ1-3
CSARPRGGVADTQYF	TGCAGTGCTAGACCTAGGGGGGGAGTCGCAGATACGCAGTATTTT	TRBV20-1	many	NA	TRBJ2-3
CASGWTSGRAEGTDTQYF	TGTGCTAGTGGCTGGACTAGCGGGAGGGCCGAGGGCACAGATACGCAGTATTTT	TRBV12-5	many	TRBD2	TRBJ2-3
CSATGLAGVGDTQYF	TGCAGTGCTACGGGACTAGCGGGAGTTGGGGATACGCAGTATTTT	TRBV20-1	many	TRBD2	TRBJ2-3
CASRRDKNTGELFF	TGTGCCAGCAGGAGGGACAAGAACACCGGGGAGCTGTTTTTT	TRBV2	many	NA	TRBJ2-2
CASSPTSGSGGLNIQYF	TGCGCCAGCAGCCCTACTAGCGGGAGTGGGGGACTGAACATTCAGTACTTC	TRBV5-1	many	TRBD2	TRBJ2-4
CASSPSATLDEQFF	TGTGCCAGCAGTCCCTCCGCGACTCTAGATGAGCAGTTCTTC	TRBV6-2/TRBV6-3	many	NA	TRBJ2-1
CAWSYSLTGGEQYF	TGTGCCTGGAGTTACTCCCTGACAGGGGGGGAGCAGTACTTC	TRBV30	many	TRBD1	TRBJ2-7
CASSFSTRDRAGNTIYF	TGTGCCAGCAGCTTCTCCACTCGGGATAGGGCTGGAAACACCATATATTTT	TRBV7-9	many	NA	TRBJ1-3
CASSATGGSGNTIYF	TGTGCCAGCAGTGCGACAGGGGGCTCTGGAAACACCATATATTTT	TRBV6-1	NA	TRBD1	TRBJ1-3
CSARSGRGRYEQYF	TGCAGTGCTAGAAGCGGGAGGGGCCGCTACGAGCAGTACTTC	TRBV20-1	many	TRBD2	TRBJ2-7
CASRMTANTEAFF	TGTGCCAGCAGGATGACAGCGAACACTGAAGCTTTCTTT	TRBV7-2	many	NA	TRBJ1-1
CATADTWYSYEQYF	TGTGCCACCGCAGACACCTGGTACTCCTACGAGCAGTACTTC	TRBV19	NA	NA	TRBJ2-7
CASSSLSTDTQYF	TGTGCCAGCAGCTCATTGAGCACAGATACGCAGTATTTT	TRBV7-9	NA	NA	TRBJ2-3
CASRNRAEQYF	TGTGCCAGCAGGAATAGGGCCGAGCAGTACTTC	TRBV6-2/TRBV6-3	many	NA	TRBJ2-7
CASSASGSRTDTQYF	TGTGCCAGCAGTGCTAGCGGGAGTAGAACAGATACGCAGTATTTT	TRBV12-3/TRBV12-4	many	TRBD2	TRBJ2-3
CSATDQKETQYF	TGCAGTGCTACAGACCAAAAAGAGACCCAGTACTTC	TRBV20-1	many	NA	TRBJ2-5
CASSLGQGAEETQYF	TGTGCCAGCTCACTAGGACAGGGGGCAGAGGAGACCCAGTACTTC	TRBV18	many	TRBD1	TRBJ2-5
CASSGDITGGAAGSYNEQFF	TGCGCCAGCAGCGGAGACATAACAGGGGGAGCGGCGGGATCCTACAATGAGCAGTTCTTC	TRBV5-1	many	TRBD1	TRBJ2-1
CASSEDREALANTIYF	TGTGCCAGCAGCGAGGACAGGGAAGCTTTGGCGAACACCATATATTTT	TRBV12-3/TRBV12-4	many	TRBD1	TRBJ1-3
CASSLAGTYQETQYF	TGTGCCAGCAGCTTAGCGGGAACGTACCAAGAGACCCAGTACTTC	TRBV7-2	many	NA	TRBJ2-5
CSARSEREDTDTQYF	TGCAGTGCTAGGTCCGAGCGGGAAGATACAGATACGCAGTATTTT	TRBV20-1	many	TRBD2	TRBJ2-3
CASSYRGSSGELFF	TGTGCCAGCAGTTACAGGGGGTCCTCCGGGGAGCTGTTTTTT	TRBV7-9	many	TRBD1	TRBJ2-2
CASSSLWESDEQYF	TGCGCCAGCAGCTCCTTGTGGGAGTCGGACGAGCAGTACTTC	TRBV5-1	few	NA	TRBJ2-7
CASNQGLAGDNEQFF	TGTGCCAGCAACCAGGGACTAGCGGGGGACAATGAGCAGTTCTTC	TRBV2	NA	TRBD2	TRBJ2-1
CASSSIAGWSSYNEQFF	TGTGCCAGCAGCTCCATAGCGGGATGGAGCTCCTACAATGAGCAGTTCTTC	TRBV7-8	many	TRBD2	TRBJ2-1
CASSFTGQGEQFF	TGTGCCAGCAGCTTCACAGGCCAGGGTGAGCAGTTCTTC	TRBV7-2	many	NA	TRBJ2-1
CAGYRDYNTEAFF	TGTGCCGGGTACAGGGACTATAACACTGAAGCTTTCTTT	TRBV2	NA	NA	TRBJ1-1
CASSPTSGPGNEQFF	TGTGCCAGCAGCCCAACTAGCGGGCCAGGGAATGAGCAGTTCTTC	TRBV9	many	TRBD2	TRBJ2-1
CASSEPGLDTDTQYF	TGTGCCAGCAGTGAACCGGGACTAGACACAGATACGCAGTATTTT	TRBV6-1	NA	TRBD2	TRBJ2-3
CSANMDEPPGDTQYF	TGCAGTGCAAACATGGACGAACCACCTGGGGATACGCAGTATTTT	TRBV20-1	NA	NA	TRBJ2-3
CSAPRDRGTYEQYF	TGCAGTGCTCCGAGGGACAGGGGGACCTACGAGCAGTACTTC	TRBV20-1	many	TRBD1	TRBJ2-7
CASKGDASTDTQYF	TGTGCCAGTAAAGGGGATGCTAGCACAGATACGCAGTATTTT	TRBV18	many	NA	TRBJ2-3
CATSRPLDGTGVGYGYTF	TGTGCCACCAGCAGACCACTCGATGGGACAGGGGTCGGGTATGGCTACACCTTC	TRBV15	many	TRBD1	TRBJ1-2
CASSYQATQYF	TGTGCCAGCAGTTACCAGGCTACGCAGTATTTT	TRBV6-5	NA	NA	TRBJ2-3
CASSGAPGTGSQPQHF	TGTGCCAGCAGTGGAGCCCCCGGGACAGGGTCACAGCCCCAGCATTTT	TRBV28	many	TRBD1	TRBJ1-5